The 11 T cell receptor beta chains given below trace back to one sample, sequenced in a study of T cells in narcolepsy. Some clones are missing from TCRdb's copy, which holds only in-frame ones; the method was immunoSEQ multiplex PCR. The sample consists of tens of thousands of clones, approximately 80% of them appearing once. The sequencing sample was made of CD45RA- memory CD4+ T cells from PBMCs. Receptor source: a human donor with narcolepsy.

This chain links TRBV19 with TRBJ1-5, with 8 bases lining up with TRBD1. CDR1 LNHDA and CDR2 SQIVND come from the germline V gene (reference sequence). The CDR3 contains 16 residues. V lost 6 bases, J lost 2 bases, and 9 bases stayed unmatched. CDR3 loop: CASRTPDRGGNQPQHF. The DNA for the CDR3 is TGTGCCAGTAGAACCCCCGACAGGGGAGGCAATCAGCCCCAGCATTTT.

The chain is built from TRBV5-1 and TRBJ1-1; D is perhaps TRBD1 (5 bases). CDR1 and CDR2 (germline): SGHRS, YFSETQ. Trimming stripped 2 bases from V and 6 bases from J, with 17 bases between. This CDR3 is 15 amino acids long. The CDR3 sequence: CASSLLGPEGAEAFF. CDR3 bases: TGCGCCAGCAGCTTATTAGGGCCGGAAGGGGCTGAAGCTTTCTTT.

The chain couples TRBV9 to TRBJ2-7; TRBD2 aligns across 11 bases. V dropped 4 bases and J dropped 0; count of bases not matched to a gene: 3. Germline loops: CDR1 SGDLS, CDR2 YYNGEE. CDR3 length equals 15 residues. The CDR3 DNA is TGTGCCAGCAGCACAGGGACTAGCGGCTCCTACGAGCAGTACTTC. Its protein product is CASSTGTSGSYEQYF.

The V gene is TRBV16, the J gene TRBJ1-2; 8 bases are a match to TRBD1. Germline V gene sequence: CDR1 KGHSY, CDR2 FQNENV. There are 14 residues in the CDR3. V shed 4 bases and J 6 bases; nucleotides not matched to a gene: 7. This CDR3 reads CASSLQGAGDGYTF. As DNA, the CDR3 is TGTGCCAGCAGCCTTCAGGGGGCTGGCGATGGCTACACCTTC. The whole variable domain, filled in from reference TRBV16 and TRBJ1-2, reads GEEVAQTPKHLVRGEGQKAKLYCAPIKGHSYVFWYQQVLKNEFKFLISFQNENVFDETGMPKERFSAKCLPNSPCSLEIQATKLEDSAVYFCASSLQGAGDGYTFGSGTRLTVV.

This chain's CDR3 is CASSPPSQGYEQYF. Here the CDR3 DNA reads TGTGCCAGCTCACCACCGAGCCAGGGCTACGAGCAGTACTTC. V and J are TRBV18 and TRBJ2-7; possible D gene TRBD1, 5 bases. The CDR3 runs to 14 residues. Germline CDR1 reads KGHSH; CDR2 reads LQKENI. Trimming stripped 0 bases from V and 3 bases from J, with 9 bases between.

This chain joins TRBV29-1 and TRBJ2-1, with TRBD1 identical over 8 bases. The CDR3 extends over 14 amino acids. J gave up 3 bases and V 7 bases, and 8 bases lay outside the gene matches. The germline CDR1 and CDR2 sequences are SQVTM and ANQGSEA. CDR3 nucleotides: TGCAGCGCCTCAGGGGGCCGGGACTACAATGAGCAGTTCTTC. Protein sequence: CSASGGRDYNEQFF.

The genes are TRBV7-3 and TRBJ1-6; 8 bases align to TRBD1. This CDR3 has 17 amino acids. The V gene end was trimmed by 5 bases and the J gene end by 2 bases; junction bases not matched to a gene: 8. Germline V CDR1 and CDR2: SGHTA, FQGTGA. The CDR3 reads CASSPGQGGTYNSPLHF. CDR3 nucleotide sequence: TGTGCCAGCAGCCCAGGACAGGGAGGGACCTATAATTCACCCCTCCACTTT.

The chain couples TRBV2 to TRBJ2-7, with a possible D match to TRBD1 (6 bases). The CDR3 length is 14 residues. Germline V gene data show CDR1 as SNHLY and CDR2 as FYNNEI. The V end was cut by 6 bases, the J end by 5 bases, with 17 bases between. CDR3 sequence reads: CASRVQGPTDEQYF. CDR3 coding DNA: TGTGCCAGCAGAGTGCAGGGGCCAACGGACGAGCAGTACTTC.

For the CDR3, the DNA is TGTGCCATCAGTGGAAGGGGGCGCGGGACTGAAGCTTTCTTT. It specifies CAISGRGRGTEAFF. The chain uses TRBV10-3 and TRBJ1-1; TRBD1 matches 7 bases. Germline-derived CDR1 and CDR2 are ENHRY and SYGVKD. The V gene end was trimmed by 4 bases and the J gene end by 5 bases; junction bases not matched to a gene: 7. This CDR3 has 14 amino acids.

The V gene is TRBV7-8, the J gene TRBJ2-3; D gene ambiguous. Trimming shortened V by 5 bases and J by 3 bases, and 18 bases separated the two germline ends. Per germline, CDR1 SGHVS and CDR2 FQNEAQ. The CDR3 length is 16 residues. The CDR3 loop reads CASSPTRISVTDTQYF. The CDR3 DNA follows: TGTGCCAGCAGCCCAACCCGTATTTCGGTAACAGATACGCAGTATTTT. The full variable domain, completed using reference TRBV7-8 and TRBJ2-3, is GAGVSQSPRYKVAKRGQDVALRCDPISGHVSLFWYQQALGQGPEFLTYFQNEAQLDKSGLPSDRFFAERPEGSVSTLKIQRTQQEDSAVYLCASSPTRISVTDTQYFGPGTRLTVL.

The gene calls are TRBV4-3 and TRBJ1-2; 7 nucleotides agree with TRBD1. The length of the CDR3 is 12 residues. Trimming removed 6 bases from V and 3 bases from J; junction bases left unmatched: 1. CDR1 LGHNA and CDR2 YSLEER come from the germline V gene. The CDR3 DNA reads as TGCGCCAGCAGTCAGGGGGACTATGGCTACACCTTC. Translating gives CASSQGDYGYTF.